Listed below are T cell receptor beta chains from one sample, sequenced in a study of T-cell reconstitution after alpha-beta-depleted transplantation in children. A single record per CDR3 protein comes from TCRdb applying MiXCR to the PCR reads. This table holds roughly 120,000 distinct CDR3 sequences, roughly 23% found once. The starting material was PBMCs, mostly from graft donor cells, obtained 180 days after TCRalphabeta/CD19-depleted stem cell transplant. The receptors were gathered from a male patient aged 2 to 9 who had a stem cell transplant for chronic granulomatous disease, so the T cells may come from the graft donor. Each CDR3 is given with its conserved first and last residue. D genes are given only for firm matches. Expanded clones are given a class, and other clones once, few, many or no size at all.

len: 14; j_gene: TRBJ2-5; abundance: many; d_gene: NA; v_gene: TRBV7-2; CDR3nt: TGTGCCAGCAGCTTAGTTACAGGGCAAGAGACCCAGTACTTC; CDR3aa: CASSLVTGQETQYF
len: 14; j_gene: TRBJ2-5; abundance: NA; d_gene: NA; v_gene: TRBV29-1; CDR3nt: TGCAGCGTTGGGGTCAGGGAACAGGTGTGGACCCAGTACTTC; CDR3aa: CSVGVREQVWTQYF
len: 13; j_gene: TRBJ1-2; abundance: many; d_gene: NA; v_gene: TRBV20-1; CDR3nt: TGCAGTGCTAGAGATAAACAGATCTATGGCTACACCTTC; CDR3aa: CSARDKQIYGYTF
len: 15; j_gene: TRBJ2-2; abundance: NA; d_gene: NA; v_gene: TRBV14; CDR3nt: TGTGCCAGCAGCCAGGTATCCGCGAACACCGGGGAGCTGTTTTTT; CDR3aa: CASSQVSANTGELFF
len: 10; j_gene: TRBJ2-5; abundance: many; d_gene: NA; v_gene: TRBV20-1; CDR3nt: TGCAGTGCTAATTCCGAGACCCAGTACTTC; CDR3aa: CSANSETQYF
len: 12; j_gene: TRBJ1-6; abundance: few; d_gene: NA; v_gene: TRBV6-5; CDR3nt: TGTGCCAGCTTATCAGCCAATTCACCCCTCCACTTT; CDR3aa: CASLSANSPLHF
len: 17; j_gene: TRBJ2-2; abundance: NA; d_gene: NA; v_gene: TRBV12-3/TRBV12-4; CDR3nt: TGTGCCAGCAGTCATGAAAGTTGGGATGCGAACACCGGGGAGCTGTTTTTT; CDR3aa: CASSHESWDANTGELFF
len: 15; j_gene: TRBJ2-7; abundance: many; d_gene: NA; v_gene: TRBV29-1; CDR3nt: TGCAGCGTTGGGGGGGGGCACCTGCCCCCCTACGAGCAGTACTTC; CDR3aa: CSVGGGHLPPYEQYF
len: 16; j_gene: TRBJ2-7; abundance: NA; d_gene: NA; v_gene: TRBV5-1; CDR3nt: TGCGCCAGCAGCCTGGGGACCCTACTGTTCCGCTACGAGCAGTACTTC; CDR3aa: CASSLGTLLFRYEQYF
len: 16; j_gene: TRBJ2-7; abundance: NA; d_gene: NA; v_gene: TRBV15; CDR3nt: TGTGCCACCAGCAGAGTCACGGGAACCGGGTCCTACGAGCAGTACTTC; CDR3aa: CATSRVTGTGSYEQYF
len: 11; j_gene: TRBJ1-2; abundance: many; d_gene: TRBD1; v_gene: TRBV6-5; CDR3nt: TGTGCCAGTCAGGGGGTGTATGGCTACACCTTC; CDR3aa: CASQGVYGYTF
len: 15; j_gene: TRBJ2-5; abundance: few; d_gene: TRBD1; v_gene: TRBV5-6; CDR3nt: TGTGCCAGCAGCGCGGGACAGGGGGTGATGGAGACCCAGTACTTC; CDR3aa: CASSAGQGVMETQYF
len: 13; j_gene: TRBJ2-7; abundance: many; d_gene: TRBD2; v_gene: TRBV29-1; CDR3nt: TGCAGCGTTGGACTAGCGGGGGCCTACGAGCAGTACTTC; CDR3aa: CSVGLAGAYEQYF
len: 15; j_gene: TRBJ2-1; abundance: many; d_gene: NA; v_gene: TRBV6-5; CDR3nt: TGTGCCAGCAGTCAGGGGACAAACTCCTACAATGAGCAGTTCTTC; CDR3aa: CASSQGTNSYNEQFF
len: 16; j_gene: TRBJ2-3; abundance: many; d_gene: NA; v_gene: TRBV3-1; CDR3nt: TGTGCCAGCAGCCAAGCGATGGGGACGGGGACAGATACGCAGTATTTT; CDR3aa: CASSQAMGTGTDTQYF
len: 14; j_gene: TRBJ2-4; abundance: few; d_gene: NA; v_gene: TRBV4-3; CDR3nt: TGCGCCAGCAGCCAAGAAGCGCGGGGAGACATTCAGTACTTC; CDR3aa: CASSQEARGDIQYF
len: 16; j_gene: TRBJ1-1; abundance: NA; d_gene: NA; v_gene: TRBV12-3/TRBV12-4; CDR3nt: TGTGCCAGCAGGCCCCTCCGCGTGGGAGTAGGCACTGAAGCTTTCTTT; CDR3aa: CASRPLRVGVGTEAFF
len: 14; j_gene: TRBJ2-7; abundance: NA; d_gene: NA; v_gene: TRBV20-1; CDR3nt: TGCAGTGCCACCCTGGCCGGGCCGACCTACGAGCAGTACTTC; CDR3aa: CSATLAGPTYEQYF